This TCR beta chain came from a study of vaccination effects on CD4 cells after COVID-19. Turning to the study itself: The two convalescent patients provided samples 16 days and one week before vaccination. Study-level findings and limits: Researchers reported few convalescent patients and no early post-infection timepoints in the study.

The CDR3 is made up of 14 amino acids. With V trimmed by 5 bases and J by 4 bases, 5 bases remained unmatched. Germline CDR1 is SGHAT and CDR2 is FQNNGV. Points on this clone: Its cognate antigen is unknown.

Assay used: immunoSEQ multiplex PCR; TCRdb lists only in-frame clones, some missing. The sample has tens of thousands of clones; about 81% are singletons. Before any sequencing was done, the ViraFEST assay used viral peptide pools to expand antigen-specific CD4+ T cells. The culture ran for 10 days, and then CD4+ T cells were isolated. It was between March and December 2020 that the person had a SARS-CoV-2 infection confirmed by PCR. The chain uses TRBV11-2 and TRBJ2-7; 10 bases map to TRBD2. The clonotype comes from a human donor who had a prior SARS-CoV-2 infection. Sequenced here: CD4+ T cells from PBMCs cultured with a peptide pool, sampled before COVID-19 vaccination. The CDR3 here is CASSLAGEGYEQYF. CDR3 DNA: TGTGCCAGCAGCCTAGCGGGAGAGGGGTACGAGCAGTACTTC.